This T cell receptor (beta chain) was observed in a study of T cell changes during pregnancy in multiple sclerosis. Some clones are missing from TCRdb's copy, which holds only in-frame ones; the method was immunoSEQ multiplex PCR. The data contain around 50,000 clones, 80% to 90% of them singletons. The CDR3 contains 14 residues. Germline V lookup: CDR1 SGHRS, CDR2 YFSETQ. Trimming took off 1 base at V and 2 bases at J, with 9 bases between the two ends. The source is a female donor with multiple sclerosis, enrolled in a pregnancy study. The chain carries TRBV5-1 and TRBJ2-5; a possible D gene is TRBD1 (5 bases). The input for sequencing was CD8+ T cells from peripheral blood mononuclear cells, taken in the second trimester of pregnancy. Written as DNA, the CDR3 is TGCGCCAGCAGCTTGATGGGGCAGCAAGAGACCCAGTACTTC. Its translation is CASSLMGQQETQYF.